The 25 T cell receptor beta chains in this list originate from one sample, sequenced in a study of neurological immune-mediated disorders. MiXCR, applied by TCRdb to the 5' RACE reads, yields one record per CDR3 protein. The sample shows about 16,000 distinct CDR3 sequences, less than 25% of them seen only once. Sample: PBMCs. Receptors originate from a man over 45 in good health.

This clonotype was recorded at least ten times. The chain combines TRBV5-1 with TRBJ1-3; weak D call: TRBD1 (6 bases). V was cut by 4 bases and J by 0 bases, with 11 bases left in between. The germline V gene has CDR1 SGHRS and CDR2 YFSETQ. This CDR3 spans 15 amino acids. CDR3 in amino acids: CASSAGTNSGNTIYF. The DNA of the CDR3 is TGCGCCAGCAGCGCCGGGACAAACTCTGGAAACACCATATATTTT.

The table lists this clonotype with many counts. The chain couples TRBV20-1 to TRBJ2-7; D remains ambiguous. The CDR3 length is 14 residues. Germline loops: CDR1 DFQATT, CDR2 SNEGSKA (reference sequence). V lost 7 bases to trimming and J lost 6 bases, with 22 bases between them. CDR3 DNA: TGCAGTGTCAGTCGTCCTCGACCGATATCCGAGCAGTACTTC. Protein product: CSVSRPRPISEQYF.

V gene TRBV20-1 combines with J gene TRBJ2-3, with 7 bases identical to TRBD1. Germline V gene sequence: CDR1 DFQATT, CDR2 SNEGSKA (reference sequence). J gave up 6 bases and V 2 bases, and 8 bases lay outside the gene matches. CDR3 length: 14 residues. This chain's CDR3 is CSARRGPARDTQYF. The CDR3, as DNA: TGCAGTGCTAGAAGGGGGCCCGCGCGTGATACGCAGTATTTT.

This clonotype was counted at least ten times. The chain carries TRBV20-1 and TRBJ1-5; D is perhaps TRBD1 (6 bases). V was cut by 2 bases and J by 7 bases, with 12 bases left in between. CDR1 DFQATT and CDR2 SNEGSKA come from the germline V gene (reference sequence). This CDR3 is 13 amino acids long. For the CDR3, the DNA is TGCAGTGCTAGATGGGGGGCACAACAGCCCCAGCATTTT. Protein: CSARWGAQQPQHF.

By share, this clonotype ranks as medium-sized. J is TRBJ2-3 and V is TRBV4-3; D not resolved. V was trimmed by 0 bases and J by 6 bases, leaving 7 bases between them. The length of the CDR3 is 13 residues. CDR1 LGHNA and CDR2 YSLEER come from the germline V gene. The CDR3 here is CASSQEGWDTQYF. For the CDR3, the DNA is TGCGCCAGCAGCCAAGAGGGTTGGGATACGCAGTATTTT.

This chain links TRBV29-1 with TRBJ1-1; D may be TRBD1 (5 bases). This CDR3 comprises 12 residues. Germline CDR1 SQVTM, CDR2 ANQGSEA. Trimming took off 4 bases at V and 4 bases at J, with 10 bases between the two ends. The CDR3 loop is CSVGTGGTEAFF. In DNA form, the CDR3 reads TGCAGCGTTGGAACGGGGGGCACTGAAGCTTTCTTT.

This clonotype was counted at least ten times. This chain connects TRBV20-1 to TRBJ2-7; D is perhaps TRBD2 (8 bases). The CDR3 length is 21 residues. V was clipped by 2 bases and J by 6 bases, with 38 bases between them. From germline, CDR1 is DFQATT and CDR2 SNEGSKA (reference sequence). CDR3 in amino acids: CSARFPQGLAGPNVRGFEQYF. DNA for the CDR3: TGCAGTGCTAGATTCCCACAGGGGCTAGCGGGCCCAAACGTTAGAGGTTTCGAGCAGTACTTC.

The chain links TRBV20-1 to TRBJ2-1, with 9 bases identical to TRBD2. Germline CDR1 is DFQATT and CDR2 is SNEGSKA (reference sequence). The CDR3 is 14 residues long. J was trimmed by 8 bases and V by 2 bases; bases with no gene match: 7. CDR3 sequence: CSARKAGGMDEQFF. CDR3 DNA sequence: TGCAGTGCTAGAAAAGCGGGAGGCATGGATGAGCAGTTCTTC.

This clonotype is categorized as medium-sized. The rearrangement links TRBV10-3 to TRBJ2-7; no clear D. The CDR3 consists of 14 residues. The germline CDR1 and CDR2 sequences are ENHRY and SYGVKD. Trimming removed 0 bases from V and 4 bases from J, with 10 bases in between. The CDR3 nucleotides read TGTGCCATCAGTGAGTCTGCAGGCCAGTACGAGCAGTACTTC. This codes for CAISESAGQYEQYF.

This clonotype qualifies as medium-sized. The chain couples TRBV29-1 to TRBJ2-7, with D maybe TRBD1 (5 bases). The V gene's germline CDR1 is SQVTM and CDR2 ANQGSEA. CDR3 length: 11 residues. The V and J ends lost 8 bases and 6 bases respectively, with 14 bases between them. The CDR3, as DNA: TGCAGCCTCCTCTCCCAGGGCGAGCAGTACTTC. This gives the protein CSLLSQGEQYF.

The chain has TRBV10-3 and TRBJ2-7; 8 positions agree with TRBD1. Germline CDR1 ENHRY, CDR2 SYGVKD. J lost 0 bases, V lost 6 bases, and 7 bases had no gene match. This CDR3 comprises 15 residues. CDR3 in DNA: TGTGCCATCAGCTCAGGGGGCCCGGACTCCTACGAGCAGTACTTC. Encoded protein: CAISSGGPDSYEQYF.

The chain employs TRBV18 and TRBJ2-7; a weak D match, TRBD2 (6 bases). CDR3 length: 14 amino acids. Germline V gene lookup returns CDR1 KGHSH and CDR2 LQKENI. V was clipped by 2 bases and J by 3 bases, with 11 bases between them. This CDR3 reads CASSPGAGYYEQYF. For the CDR3, the DNA is TGTGCCAGCTCACCAGGGGCGGGATACTACGAGCAGTACTTC. The complete variable domain, with remaining parts taken from reference TRBV18 and TRBJ2-7, reads NAGVMQNPRHLVRRRGQEARLRCSPMKGHSHVYWYRQLPEEGLKFMVYLQKENIIDESGMPKERFSAEFPKEGPSILRIQQVVRGDSAAYFCASSPGAGYYEQYFGPGTRLTVT.

This clonotype was observed many times. This chain links TRBV28 with TRBJ2-7; 7 bases are shared with TRBD2. Germline V gene sequence: CDR1 MDHEN, CDR2 SYDVKM. The CDR3 loop spans 16 amino acids. V lost 3 bases to trimming and J lost 0 bases; unmatched junction nucleotides: 8. CDR3 in DNA: TGTGCCAGCAGTTTCGGGGGAGGGGAACTCTCCTACGAGCAGTACTTC. Protein: CASSFGGGELSYEQYF.

Ten or more counts support this clonotype. The rearrangement uses TRBV5-5 and TRBJ1-5, with 8 bases lining up with TRBD1. With 1 base clipped from V and 6 bases from J, the junction kept 0 bases outside the gene matches. The CDR3 consists of 13 residues. The germline CDR1 and CDR2 sequences are SGHKS and YYEKEE (reference sequence). The CDR3 bases are TGTGCCAGCAGCTTGACAGGGGGTCAGCCCCAGCATTTT. As protein: CASSLTGGQPQHF.

This clonotype was observed at least ten times. The chain is built from TRBV3-1 and TRBJ2-7; D assignment may be TRBD1 or TRBD2 (6 bases each). Trimming cost V 1 base and J 2 bases, with 12 bases left between them. The CDR3 contains 15 residues. Germline V CDR1 and CDR2: LGHDT, YNNKEL (reference sequence). The CDR3 loop is CASSQGSGAPYEQYF. The CDR3 coding sequence is TGTGCCAGCAGCCAAGGTTCGGGGGCCCCCTACGAGCAGTACTTC.

The table lists this clonotype with many counts. The rearrangement joins TRBV3-1 to TRBJ1-2, with 8 bases that match TRBD1. There are 16 residues in the CDR3. Trimming at V came to 0 bases and at J to 3 bases, leaving 6 bases not matched to a gene. Per germline, CDR1 LGHDT and CDR2 YNNKEL (reference sequence). The CDR3 DNA is TGTGCCAGCAGCCAAGATGACAGGGGCGAGTACTATGGCTACACCTTC. It codes for CASSQDDRGEYYGYTF. The whole variable domain, remainder taken from reference TRBV3-1 and TRBJ1-2, is DTAVSQTPKYLVTQMGNDKSIKCEQNLGHDTMYWYKQDSKKFLKIMFSYNNKELIINETVPNRFSPKSPDKAHLNLHINSLELGDSAVYFCASSQDDRGEYYGYTFGSGTRLTVV.

This clonotype counts as medium-sized. V and J are TRBV10-3 and TRBJ2-7; 8 bases map to TRBD2. The CDR3 loop spans 15 amino acids. CDR1 is ENHRY, CDR2 SYGVKD, per germline. Losses at the gene ends were 3 bases for V and 1 base for J; bases not matched to a gene: 5. Here the CDR3 reads CAISDPAGDSYEQYF. DNA for the CDR3: TGTGCCATCAGTGACCCAGCGGGAGATTCCTACGAGCAGTACTTC.

This clonotype was picked up many times. The chain couples TRBV20-1 to TRBJ2-1; 13 positions match TRBD2. With V trimmed by 4 bases and J by 6 bases, 6 bases remained unmatched. CDR1 DFQATT and CDR2 SNEGSKA come from the germline V gene (reference sequence). The CDR3 is made up of 15 amino acids. DNA for the CDR3: TGCAGTGCTAACCCGACTAGCGGGAGGAGCAATGAGCAGTTCTTC. It is translated as CSANPTSGRSNEQFF.

The chain links TRBV7-2 to TRBJ2-1; D possibly corresponds to TRBD1 (5 bases). CDR3 length: 15 amino acids. Germline CDR1 is SGHTA and CDR2 is FQGNSA. Trimming cost V 1 base and J 0 bases, with 7 bases left between them. CDR3 in amino acids: CASSLGQGSYNEQFF. In DNA, the CDR3 is TGTGCCAGCAGCTTAGGGCAGGGCTCCTACAATGAGCAGTTCTTC.

This clonotype was seen repeatedly, ten times or more. The chain is built from TRBV20-1 and TRBJ2-7, with 7 bases identical to TRBD2. CDR3 length equals 14 residues. V shed 3 bases, J shed 7 bases, and the junction held 12 bases outside the gene matches. Germline CDR1 reads DFQATT; CDR2 reads SNEGSKA (reference sequence). The CDR3 coding sequence is TGCAGTGCTAGGCGGGGGAGTACTACGGGAGAGCAGTACTTC. This sequence encodes CSARRGSTTGEQYF.

This clonotype was counted ten times or more. The gene calls are TRBV12-3 or TRBV12-4 and TRBJ2-5; 11 bases match TRBD1. V was pared by 5 bases and J by 8 bases, with 7 bases of the junction left unmatched. The CDR3 extends over 14 amino acids. In DNA, the CDR3 is TGTGCCAGCAGTCCCGGGACAGGGGGTAGAACCCAGTACTTC. Its translation is CASSPGTGGRTQYF.

In this sample, this clonotype turned up many times. This chain links TRBV20-1 with TRBJ2-1, with 12 bases fitting TRBD2. The V gene's germline CDR1 is DFQATT and CDR2 SNEGSKA (reference sequence). The CDR3 runs 19 residues. J lost 0 bases, V lost 0 bases, and 9 bases had no gene match. For the CDR3, the DNA is TGCAGTGCTAGAGAGGTCACTAGCGGGAGGAGAGGCTCCTACAATGAGCAGTTCTTC. This translates into CSAREVTSGRRGSYNEQFF.

In DNA form, the CDR3 reads TGTGCCAGCAGCTTAACCCTACGTGATGAGCAGTTCTTC. This gives the protein CASSLTLRDEQFF. The chain employs TRBV7-9 and TRBJ2-1; no clear D. V dropped 2 bases and J dropped 8 bases, with 10 bases sitting between them. This CDR3 is built from 13 residues. CDR1 is SEHNR and CDR2 is FQNEAQ in the germline V gene (reference sequence).

In its sample, this clonotype is medium-sized (0.01 to 0.1%). This chain uses TRBV6-4 with TRBJ2-1, with D perhaps matching TRBD1 (6 bases). This CDR3 is 16 amino acids long. Trimming removed 8 bases from V and 9 bases from J, with 26 bases in between. Germline CDR1 MRHNA, CDR2 SNTAGT. The CDR3 loop is CASRYPRDTQGTEQFF. The CDR3 DNA reads as TGTGCCAGCCGCTACCCCCGGGACACCCAAGGTACTGAGCAGTTCTTC.

This clonotype was detected ten times or more. This chain connects TRBV5-1 to TRBJ2-1; 10 nucleotides align to TRBD2. The J segment lost 9 bases and the V segment lost 4 bases, leaving 16 bases of the junction unmatched. The CDR3 contains 17 residues. Germline V gene sequence: CDR1 SGHRS, CDR2 YFSETQ. The CDR3 spells CASSNSASGSGLAEQFF. Written as DNA, the CDR3 is TGCGCCAGCAGCAATTCGGCTAGCGGGAGTGGTTTGGCTGAGCAGTTCTTC.